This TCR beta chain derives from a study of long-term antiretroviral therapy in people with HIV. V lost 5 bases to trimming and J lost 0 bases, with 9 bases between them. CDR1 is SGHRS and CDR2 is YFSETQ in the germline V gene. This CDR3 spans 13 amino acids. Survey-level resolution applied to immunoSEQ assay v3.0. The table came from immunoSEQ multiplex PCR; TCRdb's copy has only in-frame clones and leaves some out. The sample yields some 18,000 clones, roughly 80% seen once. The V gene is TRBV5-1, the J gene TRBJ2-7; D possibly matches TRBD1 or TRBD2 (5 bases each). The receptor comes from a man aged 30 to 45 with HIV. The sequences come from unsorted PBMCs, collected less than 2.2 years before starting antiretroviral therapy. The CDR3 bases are TGCGCCAGCAGTCGGGACGGCTCCTACGAGCAGTACTTC. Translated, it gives CASSRDGSYEQYF. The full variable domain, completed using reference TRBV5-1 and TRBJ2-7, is KAGVTQTPRYLIKTRGQQVTLSCSPISGHRSVSWYQQTPGQGLQFLFEYFSETQRNKGNFPGRFSGRQFSNSRSEMNVSTLELGDSALYLCASSRDGSYEQYFGPGTRLTVT.